A selection of T cell receptor beta chains follows, all from one sample in a study of T cell repertoires in cytomegalovirus infection. TCRdb reprocessed the reads with MiXCR, giving one entry per CDR3 protein. The sample has about 770,000 distinct CDR3 sequences; approximately 32% are singletons. Their antigens are not known. This sample comprised cultured CD8+ T cells from PBMCs, obtained from culture after CMV antigen stimulation. The receptors were gathered from a human donor in good health (CMV status not recorded). Some clones in this sample may be carry-over from other donors' samples. Both conserved end residues are part of each CDR3. The D gene is left open where the match is weak. The size of a clone is reported for some rows only, either as once, few or many, or as a class for expanded clones.

>15|TRBJ2-7|TRBV19|TRBD1|many
TGTGCCAGTAGTGCTGGACAGGGCCCCTCCTACGAGCAGTACTTC
CASSAGQGPSYEQYF
>16|TRBJ2-1|TRBV6-1|.|many
TGTGCCAGCAGTGAAAGGCGGGGGCACTCCTACAATGAGCAGTTCTTC
CASSERRGHSYNEQFF
>18|TRBJ2-3|TRBV15|TRBD2|.
TGTGCCACCAGCGTTTTCCCCCGACTAGCGGCTAGCACAGATACGCAGTATTTT
CATSVFPRLAASTDTQYF
>14|TRBJ1-1|TRBV19|.|.
TGTGCCAGTAGTATAGTTCCCGGTTCTACTGAAGCTTTCTTT
CASSIVPGSTEAFF
>17|TRBJ2-3|TRBV4-3|.|.
TGCGCCAGCAGCCAAGCGTTCGGCAGTGAATTAGCGGATACGCAGTATTTT
CASSQAFGSELADTQYF
>16|TRBJ1-5|TRBV2|TRBD1|.
TGTGCCAGCAGTGATCCGGACAGGGGGAGCAATCAGCCCCAGCATTTT
CASSDPDRGSNQPQHF
>12|TRBJ1-3|TRBV20-1|TRBD1|.
TGCAGTGCTAGGACAGGGTTAGACACCATATATTTT
CSARTGLDTIYF
>13|TRBJ2-3|TRBV7-9|.|.
TGTGCCAGCAGCTTCAAGGGTCTAGATACGCAGTATTTT
CASSFKGLDTQYF
>17|TRBJ1-6|TRBV7-2|.|many
TGTGCCAGCAGCTTAGTGTGGAGTGTGATCGTTGATTCACCCCTCCACTTT
CASSLVWSVIVDSPLHF
>16|TRBJ2-1|TRBV7-6|.|few
TGTGCCAGCAGCCCGCGGGGCAGGGGGGAATACAATGAGCAGTTCTTC
CASSPRGRGEYNEQFF
>13|TRBJ2-7|TRBV7-6|TRBD2|few
TGTGCTAGCAGCGGTAGACTAGCGGGGGAGCAGTACTTC
CASSGRLAGEQYF
>15|TRBJ2-3|TRBV7-9|.|few
TGTGCCAGCAGCTTAATTGGTTTCACCCCGGGGAAGCAGTATTTT
CASSLIGFTPGKQYF
>19|TRBJ2-5|TRBV14|.|.
TGTGCCAGCAGCCATAGAAACTTCGCGCCTTTGGGGGGCCAAGAGACCCAGTACTTC
CASSHRNFAPLGGQETQYF
>16|TRBJ2-5|TRBV20-1|TRBD2|.
TGCAGTGCTAGAGTCAGAGGTAGCGGGGAAGTAGAGACCCAGTACTTC
CSARVRGSGEVETQYF
>13|TRBJ2-7|TRBV6-1|.|.
TGTGCCAGCAGTGAAACTTTCTCCTACGAGCAGTACTTC
CASSETFSYEQYF
>15|TRBJ2-1|TRBV7-8|TRBD1|.
TGTGCCAGCAGCCTACGGGACAGGGTAACCGATGAGCAGTTCTTC
CASSLRDRVTDEQFF
>19|TRBJ2-3|TRBV3-1|.|.
TGTGCCAGCAGCCAAGAAAAGTCGGCAGGGATGTCTGGCACAGATACGCAGTATTTT
CASSQEKSAGMSGTDTQYF
>15|TRBJ2-1|TRBV7-9|.|few
TGTGCCAGCTTGGGGGGCGGGAGCTCCTACAATGAGCAGTTCTTC
CASLGGGSSYNEQFF
>14|TRBJ1-1|TRBV27|.|few
TGTGCCAGCGCCTTCGGTGGGACGAACACTGAAGCTTTCTTT
CASAFGGTNTEAFF
>14|TRBJ2-5|TRBV7-2|.|few
TGTGCCAGCAGCTTCCAGGGCGACCAAGAGACCCAGTACTTC
CASSFQGDQETQYF
>15|TRBJ2-1|TRBV12-3/TRBV12-4|.|few
TGTGCCAGCAATCCTCCGGGGGGCCGGGTCAATGAGCAGTTCTTC
CASNPPGGRVNEQFF
>21|TRBJ2-6|TRBV7-9|TRBD2|.
TGTGCCAGCAGACGGGATCCGGCGGGGGGGATAGACCGTTCTGGGGCCAACGTCCTGACTTTC
CASRRDPAGGIDRSGANVLTF
>16|TRBJ2-5|TRBV14|.|few
TGTGCCAGCAGCCACCGGTCGACCCTCTGGGGAGAGACCCAGTACTTC
CASSHRSTLWGETQYF
>16|TRBJ2-3|TRBV5-6|.|few
TGTGCCAGCAGCTTGGACAGCATAACCAGACCAGATACGCAGTATTTT
CASSLDSITRPDTQYF
>13|TRBJ1-2|TRBV25-1|.|few
TGTGCCAGCAGTGTGGGGGGCGTCTATGGCTACACCTTC
CASSVGGVYGYTF
>15|TRBJ2-1|TRBV27|.|.
TGTGCCAGCAGTTTGCCCGGGGGCAAAGACAATGAGCAGTTCTTC
CASSLPGGKDNEQFF
>15|TRBJ2-2|TRBV6-5|.|few
TGTGCCAGCTACCCCGCGGGGACAAGCACCGGGGAGCTGTTTTTT
CASYPAGTSTGELFF
>14|TRBJ1-6|TRBV6-5|.|.
TGTGCCAGCAATCTTGGCGGAGTTAATTCACCCCTCCACTTT
CASNLGGVNSPLHF
>15|TRBJ1-5|TRBV6-5|TRBD1|.
TGTGCCAGCAGTGCCTCCGGGACAGGGAAACAGCCCCAGCATTTT
CASSASGTGKQPQHF
>15|TRBJ2-3|TRBV27|TRBD1|.
TGTGCCAGCAGTTACAACCCGACAGGGCGAGATACGCAGTATTTT
CASSYNPTGRDTQYF
>15|TRBJ1-3|TRBV7-9|.|few
TGTGCCAGCAGCTTAACGCCAGGGAGGCGAAACACCATATATTTT
CASSLTPGRRNTIYF
>15|TRBJ2-1|TRBV7-9|TRBD1|.
TGTGCCAGCAGCTTAGCACAGGGGATTAAAGATGAGCAGTTCTTC
CASSLAQGIKDEQFF
>13|TRBJ2-3|TRBV7-9|TRBD1|many
TGTGCCAGCAGCCCGACAGGGGCCGATACGCAGTATTTT
CASSPTGADTQYF
>13|TRBJ2-1|TRBV12-3/TRBV12-4|TRBD2|.
TGTGCCAGCAGCGGGACTAGCGACAATGAGCAGTTCTTC
CASSGTSDNEQFF
>13|TRBJ1-2|TRBV2|TRBD1|.
TGTGCCATCGACACAGGGGCCCTCTGGGGCTACACCTTC
CAIDTGALWGYTF
>16|TRBJ2-1|TRBV27|.|few
TGTGCCAGCAGTTTATTCGGGATGAGCTCCTACAATGAGCAGTTCTTC
CASSLFGMSSYNEQFF
>16|TRBJ1-2|TRBV27|TRBD1|.
TGTGCCAGCCGATCCAACCGGGACAGGGGAGACTATGGCTACACCTTC
CASRSNRDRGDYGYTF
>15|TRBJ2-2|TRBV4-1|TRBD1|few
TGCGCCAGCAGCCTTAGGACAGGGGACACCGGGGAGCTGTTTTTT
CASSLRTGDTGELFF
>14|TRBJ2-1|TRBV10-3|TRBD1|.
TGTGCCATCAGTGAGTCGGACAGGGGAAGTGAGCAGTTCTTC
CAISESDRGSEQFF
>15|TRBJ2-5|TRBV27|.|few
TGTGCCAGCAGTCACATTGGGGGTCTAGAGGAGACCCAGTACTTC
CASSHIGGLEETQYF